This entry lists 11 T cell receptor beta chains sequenced from one sample in a study of PD-L1 blockade in urothelial cancer. Profiling relied on immunoSEQ multiplex PCR, and the TCRdb table lists in-frame clones only, not all of them. The sample consists of fewer than 40,000 clones, 90% of them appearing once. The sample here was PBMCs, taken around atezolizumab (anti-PD-L1) treatment. The receptors originated from a man in his 70s with urothelial cancer.

This chain uses TRBV6-6 with TRBJ2-4, with TRBD1 as a possible D gene (8 bases). Germline-derived CDR1 and CDR2 are MNHNY and SVGAGI (reference sequence). The CDR3 length is 16 residues. V was pared by 2 bases and J by 5 bases, with 16 bases between. The CDR3 sequence is CASSYGTGGGQNIQYF. CDR3 nucleotides: TGTGCCAGCAGTTACGGAACAGGGGGAGGGCAAAACATTCAGTACTTC.

The rearrangement uses TRBV12-5 and TRBJ1-3; TRBD1 matches at 7 bases. The CDR3 is 14 residues long. CDR1 is LGHNT and CDR2 is FRNRAP in the germline V gene. V trimming: 4 bases; J trimming: 5 bases; junction bases outside the gene matches: 5. In nucleotides, the CDR3 is TGTGCTAGTGGTTCCACGACAGGGAGAAACACCATATATTTT. Its translation: CASGSTTGRNTIYF.

This chain's CDR3 is CASSSALTGAREKLFF. The CDR3 region has the DNA TGTGCCAGCAGTTCGGCCCTGACAGGGGCAAGAGAAAAACTGTTTTTT. The chain recombines TRBV28 with TRBJ1-4, with TRBD1 identical over 8 bases. The CDR3 length is 16 residues. Germline lookup yields CDR1 MDHEN and CDR2 SYDVKM. Losses at the gene ends were 4 bases for V and 8 bases for J; bases not matched to a gene: 12.

The chain links TRBV7-9 to TRBJ2-7; 7 bases fit TRBD2. CDR1 is SEHNR, CDR2 FQNEAQ, per germline (reference sequence). The ends lost 6 bases at V and 0 bases at J; junction bases unmatched: 5. This CDR3 comprises 14 residues. The CDR3 is CASSPGLPSYEQYF. DNA for the CDR3: TGTGCCAGCAGTCCGGGACTACCCTCCTACGAGCAGTACTTC.

V gene TRBV25-1 combines with J gene TRBJ1-4; TRBD1 is a possible D gene (6 bases). V dropped 3 bases and J dropped 6 bases, with 14 bases sitting between them. From germline, CDR1 is MGHDK and CDR2 SYGVNS. This CDR3 region has 15 residues. This chain's CDR3 is CASSDQTGPDEKLFF. For the CDR3, the DNA is TGTGCCAGCAGTGATCAGACAGGCCCTGATGAAAAACTGTTTTTT. The full variable domain, rest sourced from reference TRBV25-1 and TRBJ1-4, is EADIYQTPRYLVIGTGKKITLECSQTMGHDKMYWYQQDPGMELHLIHYSYGVNSTEKGDLSSESTVSRIRTEHFPLTLESARPSHTSQYLCASSDQTGPDEKLFFGSGTQLSVL.

The chain has TRBV2 and TRBJ2-7, with 11 bases that match TRBD2. The CDR3 has 14 amino acids. After removal of 5 bases from V and 5 bases from J, the junction contained 5 bases not matched to a gene. From germline, CDR1 is SNHLY and CDR2 FYNNEI. The CDR3: CASSKLAGVDEQYF. The DNA of the CDR3 is TGTGCCAGCAGTAAACTAGCGGGAGTTGACGAGCAGTACTTC.

The V and J genes are TRBV6-5 and TRBJ2-3, with 12 bases matching TRBD2. V dropped 4 bases and J dropped 2; count of bases not matched to a gene: 4. The germline V gene encodes CDR1 MNHEY and CDR2 SVGAGI. The CDR3 extends over 16 amino acids. CDR3 sequence reads: CASSSRTSGNTDTQYF. The CDR3 DNA follows: TGTGCCAGCAGTTCTCGGACTAGCGGGAACACAGATACGCAGTATTTT.

The rearrangement uses TRBV7-8 and TRBJ2-3; no clear D. V lost 1 base, J lost 4 bases, and 9 bases lay in between. The CDR3 is made up of 14 amino acids. Per germline, CDR1 SGHVS and CDR2 FQNEAQ. The CDR3 region is CASSLGLGPDTQYF. CDR3 DNA: TGTGCCAGCAGCTTAGGACTGGGTCCAGATACGCAGTATTTT.

This chain joins TRBV5-4 and TRBJ2-7, with TRBD1 matching 8 bases. Germline trimming cut 2 bases from V and 6 bases from J; bases unmatched to any gene: 10. Germline CDR1 SGHNT, CDR2 YYREEE (reference sequence). This CDR3 is 15 amino acids long. The CDR3 DNA is TGTGCCAGCAGCTTTAATACAGGGGGTCGGGGCGAGCAGTACTTC. Protein: CASSFNTGGRGEQYF. The variable domain in full, completed from reference TRBV5-4 and TRBJ2-7, reads ETGVTQSPTHLIKTRGQQVTLRCSSQSGHNTVSWYQQALGQGPQFIFQYYREEENGRGNFPPRFSGLQFPNYSSELNVNALELDDSALYLCASSFNTGGRGEQYFGPGTRLTVT.

J is TRBJ2-3 and V is TRBV18, with a weak D call TRBD2 (6 bases). Trimming took 6 bases from V and 10 from J, leaving 20 bases between them. The CDR3 is made up of 14 amino acids. Germline-derived CDR1 and CDR2 are KGHSH and LQKENI. Written as DNA, the CDR3 is TGTGCCAGCTCGCCCAGGGACTCCCCGCGGGCGCAGTATTTT. Translated: CASSPRDSPRAQYF.

This clone was counted a single time. V is TRBV7-6 and J is TRBJ2-1; 7 nucleotides line up with TRBD2. This CDR3 comprises 13 residues. Per the germline V gene, CDR1 is SGHVS and CDR2 is FNYEAQ. The V gene end was trimmed by 5 bases and the J gene end by 7 bases; junction bases not matched to a gene: 5. The CDR3 loop is CASSLPGRNEQFF. The CDR3 DNA reads TGTGCCAGCAGCCTCCCCGGGAGGAATGAGCAGTTCTTC.